This T cell receptor beta chain is from a study of blood T cell repertoires in COVID-19. In the study overall: Specimens from acute and convalescent COVID-19 originated in the United States, Italy and Spain. PBMCs, B-cell-depleted T cells, or T cells provided the cDNA or gDNA that made up the material.

This CDR3 contains 15 residues. The V gene lost 1 base and the J gene lost 6 bases, with 13 bases spanning the gap. Per germline, CDR1 MGHRA and CDR2 YSYEKL. Original processing methods: Amplification from reference gene primers served as the basis for estimated nucleated cell counts. Libraries were prepared by immunoSEQ multiplex PCR; TCRdb keeps only in-frame clonotypes and omits some of them. V, J and clone size derive from that table, while D and trimming were established from the DNA sequence. Of 160,000 or so clones in the sample, around 89% were seen once. This clone was seen only once. The sample was peripheral blood. The sequence came from a man aged 55 to 70 with acute or convalescent COVID-19. The genes are TRBV4-1 and TRBJ1-5; D perhaps matches TRBD1 (5 bases). In nucleotides, the CDR3 is TGCGCCAGCAGCCAAGGGGCAGGGTCTTTTCAGCCCCAGCATTTT. Amino acid sequence: CASSQGAGSFQPQHF.